The clone carrying this T cell receptor beta chain has just a few counts. Its target is not known. The data are from a study of response to subunit inactivated influenza vaccine. Study-level points and caveats: New T cells are recruited in small numbers by each seasonal influenza vaccination, according to the authors' suggestion.

TCRdb ran MiXCR on the RT-PCR reads and lists one entry per CDR3 protein. The data hold around 190,000 distinct CDR3 sequences, with roughly an eighth observed a single time. Germline V gene sequence: CDR1 SGDLS, CDR2 YYNGEE. This CDR3 region has 16 residues. The junction had 6 bases not matched to a gene; V was cut back by 3 bases and J by 0 bases. The chain joins TRBV9 to TRBJ2-1; 7 nucleotides line up with TRBD2. The sample consisted of CD8+ T cells sorted from PBMCs, taken more than 4 days after vaccination. The receptor was isolated from a man aged 50 to 59 who received an inactivated influenza vaccine. This chain's CDR3 is CASSGGGGVSYNEQFF. The CDR3, as DNA: TGTGCCAGCAGCGGGGGGGGAGGCGTCTCCTACAATGAGCAGTTCTTC.